This TCR beta chain is drawn from a study of vaccination effects on CD4 cells after COVID-19. This CDR3 contains 14 residues. V shed 1 base, J shed 13 bases, and the junction held 6 bases outside the gene matches. CDR1 is LGHDT, CDR2 YNNKEL, per germline (reference sequence). For this clone: Its specificity is unknown.

Generated by immunoSEQ multiplex PCR, the TCRdb table keeps only in-frame clones and is missing some. The sample includes under 85,000 clones, roughly four fifths of them seen just once. Expansion with viral peptide pools was applied to antigen-specific CD4+ T cells by the ViraFEST assay prior to sequencing. The culture ran for approximately nine days before CD4+ T cells were isolated. The V call is TRBV3-1 (or the pseudogene TRBV3-2), the J call TRBJ2-5; 13 bases line up with TRBD2. The sequenced sample was CD4+ T cells from PBMCs cultured with HCoV-229E spike peptides, obtained before COVID-19 vaccination. The clonotype was recovered from a human donor who received a COVID-19 vaccine. The CDR3 protein is CASSQGTSGGLVYF. The CDR3 DNA sequence: TGTGCCAGCAGCCAAGGGACTAGCGGGGGCCTGGTGTACTTC.